Below are 17 T cell receptor beta chains sequenced from a single sample in a study of CD8+ T cells in alopecia areata. RNA extraction and reverse transcription yielded cDNA as sequencing template. TCRdb's table, derived via immunoSEQ multiplex PCR, lists solely in-frame clones and lacks some. The repertoire holds about 180,000 clones, with almost 65% as singletons. Sequenced here: CD4+ T cells sorted from blood, sampled at week 0. The receptors here all came from a human donor with alopecia areata.

For this clone: Other DNA sequences in this specimen translate into the identical CDR3. This sequence joins TRBV29-1 and TRBJ2-2; D is unresolved. V gave up 3 bases and J gave up 3 bases, with 8 bases separating them. The CDR3 is 13 amino acids. Germline CDR1 and CDR2: SQVTM and ANQGSEA. CDR3 nucleotide sequence: TGCAGCGTTGATGGGCAGCACACCGGGGAGCTGTTTTTT. Amino acid sequence: CSVDGQHTGELFF.

The chain links TRBV29-1 to TRBJ1-1; D is ambiguous. Between the trimmed V and J ends, which lost 0 bases and 7 bases, there was a span of 9 bases. Germline values: CDR1 SQVTM, CDR2 ANQGSEA. This CDR3 spans 12 amino acids. CDR3 region: CSVEEFGSEAFF. CDR3 in DNA: TGCAGCGTTGAAGAGTTTGGAAGTGAAGCTTTCTTT.

This sequence joins TRBV29-1 and TRBJ1-2; possible D gene TRBD1, 5 bases. Germline CDR1 reads SQVTM; CDR2 reads ANQGSEA. The CDR3 runs 11 residues. V lost 7 bases and J 8 bases, leaving 14 bases between the germline ends. The CDR3 nucleotides read TGCAGCGCTTTAGGGGCGTACGGCTACACCTTC. Translating it yields CSALGAYGYTF. The entire variable domain, with the rest obtained from reference TRBV29-1 and TRBJ1-2, is as follows: SAVISQKPSRDICQRGTSLTIQCQVDSQVTMMFWYRQQPGQSLTLIATANQGSEATYESGFVIDKFPISRPNLTFSTLTVSNMSPEDSSIYLCSALGAYGYTFGSGTRLTVV.

The rearrangement uses TRBV29-1 and TRBJ1-1, with D perhaps TRBD1 (5 bases). This CDR3 is 14 amino acids long. CDR1 is SQVTM and CDR2 is ANQGSEA in the germline V gene. Trimming pared 6 bases from V and 8 bases from J, leaving 22 bases between. The chain's CDR3 is CSVSPRVTDLEAFF. The DNA of the CDR3 is TGCAGCGTCTCCCCCAGGGTAACCGATCTCGAAGCTTTCTTT.

The chain carries TRBV27 and TRBJ1-2; D gene unclear. The CDR3 has 12 residues. CDR1 is MNHEY and CDR2 is SMNVEV in the germline V gene (reference sequence). Trimming took off 4 bases at V and 4 bases at J, with 7 bases between the two ends. The CDR3, as DNA: TGTGCCAGCAGTTCCATGGGCTATGGCTACACCTTC. Its translation: CASSSMGYGYTF.

As for this clone: Distinct nucleotide sequences in the sample also encode this CDR3. This chain joins TRBV29-1 and TRBJ1-2, with 7 bases fitting TRBD1. The CDR3 loop spans 11 amino acids. With V trimmed by 6 bases and J by 4 bases, 2 bases remained unmatched. The V gene's germline CDR1 is SQVTM and CDR2 ANQGSEA. The CDR3 is CSVDRAYGYTF. The CDR3 DNA reads as TGCAGCGTAGACAGGGCCTATGGCTACACCTTC.

The J gene is TRBJ2-3, the V gene TRBV5-1; a possible D gene is TRBD2 (5 bases). The V gene's germline CDR1 is SGHRS and CDR2 YFSETQ. The CDR3 loop spans 13 amino acids. V lost 7 bases and J lost 2, with 11 bases in between. The CDR3 sequence: CASRLAPTDTQYF. The CDR3 DNA reads TGCGCCAGCCGTCTAGCACCCACAGATACGCAGTATTTT. The whole variable domain, remainder taken from reference TRBV5-1 and TRBJ2-3, is KAGVTQTPRYLIKTRGQQVTLSCSPISGHRSVSWYQQTPGQGLQFLFEYFSETQRNKGNFPGRFSGRQFSNSRSEMNVSTLELGDSALYLCASRLAPTDTQYFGPGTRLTVL.

The J gene is TRBJ2-3, the V gene TRBV25-1; no definite D call. The germline V gene has CDR1 MGHDK and CDR2 SYGVNS. This CDR3 is 15 amino acids long. Trimming stripped 2 bases from V and 4 bases from J, with 13 bases between. The CDR3 region has the DNA TGTGCCAGCAGTGAACAATGGCCGAGGCCAGATACGCAGTATTTT. It specifies CASSEQWPRPDTQYF.

The chain couples TRBV5-1 to TRBJ2-7; D is uncertain. CDR3 length: 15 amino acids. Trimming took off 4 bases at V and 0 bases at J, with 14 bases between the two ends. The germline CDR1 and CDR2 sequences are SGHRS and YFSETQ. CDR3 sequence reads: CASSPGVLSSYEQYF. In nucleotides, the CDR3 is TGCGCCAGCAGCCCTGGGGTCCTAAGCTCCTACGAGCAGTACTTC. Supplemented by reference TRBV5-1 and TRBJ2-7, the full variable domain reads KAGVTQTPRYLIKTRGQQVTLSCSPISGHRSVSWYQQTPGQGLQFLFEYFSETQRNKGNFPGRFSGRQFSNSRSEMNVSTLELGDSALYLCASSPGVLSSYEQYFGPGTRLTVT.

Only one count was recorded for this clone. This chain connects TRBV4-3 to TRBJ2-3; D unclear. The ends were cut back, 0 bases at V and 1 base at J, with 17 bases in the middle. CDR3 length equals 18 residues. The germline gives CDR1 LGHNA, CDR2 YSLEER. This CDR3 is CASSQDIGRNGRTDTQYF. Written as DNA, the CDR3 is TGCGCCAGCAGCCAAGATATCGGGCGTAATGGCCGCACAGATACGCAGTATTTT.

This clone was seen a few times. V is TRBV7-9 and J is TRBJ2-3; 7 bases are shared with TRBD2. The CDR3 has 15 residues. V dropped 5 bases and J dropped 6; count of bases not matched to a gene: 11. Germline V gene sequence: CDR1 SEHNR, CDR2 FQNEAQ (reference sequence). CDR3 sequence: CASSLTAGVVDTQYF. The CDR3, as DNA: TGTGCCAGCAGCCTGACGGCGGGGGTAGTGGATACGCAGTATTTT.

The chain employs TRBV15 and TRBJ2-1; 11 bases fit TRBD2. The CDR3 extends over 15 amino acids. Germline loops: CDR1 LNHNV, CDR2 YYDKDF (reference sequence). Trimming at V came to 5 bases and at J to 7 bases, leaving 7 bases not matched to a gene. The CDR3, as DNA: TGTGCCACCAGCGATGGATGGACTAGCGGGAATGAGCAGTTCTTC. It encodes CATSDGWTSGNEQFF.

This clone has more than one count but fewer than ten. The J gene is TRBJ2-4, the V gene TRBV7-9, with D perhaps being TRBD1 or TRBD2 (5 bases each). From germline, CDR1 is SEHNR and CDR2 FQNEAQ (reference sequence). This CDR3 contains 15 residues. V gave up 8 bases and J gave up 2 bases, with 16 bases separating them. The CDR3 protein is CASDTRVGPKNIQYF. In DNA, the CDR3 is TGTGCCAGCGATACCAGGGTGGGACCCAAAAACATTCAGTACTTC.

The J gene is TRBJ2-3, the V gene TRBV10-3; 11 bases map to TRBD2. This CDR3 has 17 amino acids. V trimming: 4 bases; J trimming: 6 bases; junction bases outside the gene matches: 12. Germline loops: CDR1 ENHRY, CDR2 SYGVKD. The DNA for the CDR3 is TGTGCCATCAGTGGTCCCGGGACTAGCGGTATTGGGGATACGCAGTATTTT. Amino acids: CAISGPGTSGIGDTQYF.

This clone was seen a few times. The rearrangement joins TRBV2 to TRBJ2-2; D remains ambiguous. The CDR3 spans 15 residues. The ends were cut back, 6 bases at V and 0 bases at J, with 11 bases in the middle. The germline V gene has CDR1 SNHLY and CDR2 FYNNEI. CDR3 protein: CASRRSSSNTGELFF. The DNA of the CDR3 is TGTGCCAGCAGACGTAGTAGCTCGAACACCGGGGAGCTGTTTTTT. The entire variable domain, with the rest obtained from reference TRBV2 and TRBJ2-2, is as follows: EPEVTQTPSHQVTQMGQEVILRCVPISNHLYFYWYRQILGQKVEFLVSFYNNEISEKSEIFDDQFSVERPDGSNFTLKIRSTKLEDSAMYFCASRRSSSNTGELFFGEGSRLTVL.

This clone turned up a few times. The rearrangement joins TRBV30 to TRBJ1-4; D unresolved. With 1 base removed from V and 8 bases from J, the gap between germline ends came to 11 bases. Per the germline V gene, CDR1 is GTSNPN and CDR2 is SVGIG (reference sequence). The CDR3 sequence is 13 residues long. The CDR3 loop is CAWSGGSAEKLFF. The CDR3 region has the DNA TGTGCCTGGAGTGGGGGTTCCGCGGAAAAACTGTTTTTT.

This clone showed up just once. The rearrangement uses TRBV29-1 and TRBJ2-3; 9 positions match TRBD1. V gave up 2 bases and J gave up 8 bases; unmatched junction bases: 8. This CDR3 has 14 amino acids. Per germline, CDR1 SQVTM and CDR2 ANQGSEA. In DNA, the CDR3 is TGCAGCGTTGAACCCCAGACAGGGGGTAGTACGCAGTATTTT. As protein: CSVEPQTGGSTQYF.